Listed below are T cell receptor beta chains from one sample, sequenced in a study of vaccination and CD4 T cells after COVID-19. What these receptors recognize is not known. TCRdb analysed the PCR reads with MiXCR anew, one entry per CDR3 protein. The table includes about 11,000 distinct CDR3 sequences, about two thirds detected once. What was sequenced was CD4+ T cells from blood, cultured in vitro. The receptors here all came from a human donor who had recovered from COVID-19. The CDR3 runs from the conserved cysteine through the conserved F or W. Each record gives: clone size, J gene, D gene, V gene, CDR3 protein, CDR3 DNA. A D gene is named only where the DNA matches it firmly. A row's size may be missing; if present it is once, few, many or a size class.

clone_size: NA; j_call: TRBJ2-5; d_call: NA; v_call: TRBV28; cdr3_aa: CASSRRGWETQYF; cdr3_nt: TGTGCCAGCAGCCGACGGGGTTGGGAGACCCAGTACTTC
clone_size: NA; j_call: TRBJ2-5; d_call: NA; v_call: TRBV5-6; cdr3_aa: CASSLGGLQGTQYF; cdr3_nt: TGTGCCAGCAGCTTGGGGGGACTTCAGGGGACCCAGTACTTC
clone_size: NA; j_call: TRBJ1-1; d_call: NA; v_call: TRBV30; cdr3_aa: CAWSVSANTEAFF; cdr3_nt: TGTGCCTGGAGTGTATCCGCGAACACTGAAGCTTTCTTT
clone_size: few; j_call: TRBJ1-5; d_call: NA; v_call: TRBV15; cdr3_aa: CATSRDIISNQPQHF; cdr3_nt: TGTGCCACCAGCAGAGATATTATTAGCAATCAGCCCCAGCATTTT
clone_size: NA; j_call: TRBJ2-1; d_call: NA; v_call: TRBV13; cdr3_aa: CASSKSGTPSYNEQFF; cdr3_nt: TGTGCCAGCAGCAAATCCGGGACTCCCTCCTACAATGAGCAGTTCTTC
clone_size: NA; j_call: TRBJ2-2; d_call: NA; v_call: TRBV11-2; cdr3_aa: CASSSLQGIGSGELFF; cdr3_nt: TGTGCCAGCAGCTCCTTACAGGGTATTGGGTCCGGGGAGCTGTTTTTT
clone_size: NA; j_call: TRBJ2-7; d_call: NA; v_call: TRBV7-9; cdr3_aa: CASSPFSLYEQYF; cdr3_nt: TGTGCCAGCAGCCCCTTCTCCCTCTACGAGCAGTACTTC
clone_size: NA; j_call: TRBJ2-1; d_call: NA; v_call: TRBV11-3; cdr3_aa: CASSSDLANEQFF; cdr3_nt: TGTGCCAGCAGCTCCGATTTGGCCAATGAGCAGTTCTTC
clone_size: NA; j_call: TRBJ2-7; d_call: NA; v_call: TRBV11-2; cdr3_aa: CASSLALTGLYEQYF; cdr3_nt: TGTGCCAGCAGCTTAGCCCTGACAGGACTCTACGAGCAGTACTTC
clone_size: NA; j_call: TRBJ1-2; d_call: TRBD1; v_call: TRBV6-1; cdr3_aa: CASRHGQGDGYTF; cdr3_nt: TGTGCCAGCAGACACGGACAGGGAGATGGCTACACCTTC
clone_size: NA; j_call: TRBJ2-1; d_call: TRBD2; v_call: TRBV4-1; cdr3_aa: CASSQDRNIAGDQYNEQFF; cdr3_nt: TGCGCCAGCAGCCAAGATCGGAACATAGCGGGAGATCAATACAATGAGCAGTTCTTC
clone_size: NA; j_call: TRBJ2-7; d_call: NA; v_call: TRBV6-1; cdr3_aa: CASSSTYEQYF; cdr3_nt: TGTGCCAGCAGCTCGACCTACGAGCAGTACTTC
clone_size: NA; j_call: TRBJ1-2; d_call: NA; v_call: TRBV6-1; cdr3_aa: CASSEWSDNGYTF; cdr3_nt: TGTGCCAGCAGTGAATGGTCAGATAATGGCTACACCTTC
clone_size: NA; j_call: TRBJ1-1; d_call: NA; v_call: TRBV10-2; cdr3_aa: CASSVSGARAEAFF; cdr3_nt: TGCGCCAGCAGTGTATCAGGGGCGAGGGCTGAAGCTTTCTTT
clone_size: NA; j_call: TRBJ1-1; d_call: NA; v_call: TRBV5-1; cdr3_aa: CASSLEPLNTEAFF; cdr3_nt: TGCGCCAGCAGCTTGGAGCCACTCAACACTGAAGCTTTCTTT
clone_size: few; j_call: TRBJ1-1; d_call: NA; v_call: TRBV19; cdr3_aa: CASSALTRIRVGTEAFF; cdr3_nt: TGTGCCAGTAGTGCCCTGACACGGATTCGAGTGGGCACTGAAGCTTTCTTT
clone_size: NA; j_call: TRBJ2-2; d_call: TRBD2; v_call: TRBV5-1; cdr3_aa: CASSLVLADTGELFF; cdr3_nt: TGCGCCAGCAGCTTGGTACTAGCGGACACCGGGGAGCTGTTTTTT
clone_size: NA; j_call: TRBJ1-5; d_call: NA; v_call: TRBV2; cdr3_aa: CASNEVYSNQPQHF; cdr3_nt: TGTGCCAGCAACGAGGTTTATAGCAATCAGCCCCAGCATTTT
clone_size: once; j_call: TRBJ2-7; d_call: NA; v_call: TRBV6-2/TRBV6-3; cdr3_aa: CASQHSGTNYEQYF; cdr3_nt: TGTGCCAGCCAACACTCCGGGACAAATTACGAGCAGTACTTC
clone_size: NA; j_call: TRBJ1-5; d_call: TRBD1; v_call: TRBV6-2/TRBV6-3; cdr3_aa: CASSLAYRGPQHF; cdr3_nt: TGTGCCAGCAGTCTCGCCTACAGGGGGCCCCAGCATTTT
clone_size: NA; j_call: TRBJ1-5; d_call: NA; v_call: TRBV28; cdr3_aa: CASSRGDGNQPQHF; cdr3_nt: TGTGCCAGCAGCCGGGGGGATGGGAATCAGCCCCAGCATTTT
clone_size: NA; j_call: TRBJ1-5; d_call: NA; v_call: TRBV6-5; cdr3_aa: CASSYGPMSNQPQHF; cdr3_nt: TGTGCCAGCAGTTACGGGCCGATGAGCAATCAGCCCCAGCATTTT
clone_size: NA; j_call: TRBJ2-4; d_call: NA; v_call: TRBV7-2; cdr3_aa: CASSPQTRRSKNIQYF; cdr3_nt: TGTGCCAGCAGCCCACAAACCCGGCGCAGTAAAAACATTCAGTACTTC
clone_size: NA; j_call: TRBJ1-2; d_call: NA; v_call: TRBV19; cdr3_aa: CASSIDRLNYGYTF; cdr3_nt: TGTGCCAGTAGTATAGACAGGCTTAACTATGGCTACACCTTC
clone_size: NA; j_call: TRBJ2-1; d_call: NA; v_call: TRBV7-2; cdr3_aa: CASSLAGVSYNEQFF; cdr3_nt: TGTGCCAGCAGCTTAGCGGGGGTATCCTACAATGAGCAGTTCTTC
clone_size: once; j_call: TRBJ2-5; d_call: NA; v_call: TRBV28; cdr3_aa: CASSFAGAETQYF; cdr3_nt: TGTGCCAGCAGTTTTGCAGGGGCGGAGACCCAGTACTTC
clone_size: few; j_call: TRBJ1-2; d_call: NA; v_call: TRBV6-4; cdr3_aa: CASSDRQGSVHGYTF; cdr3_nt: TGTGCCAGCAGTGACAGGCAGGGCTCAGTCCATGGCTACACCTTC
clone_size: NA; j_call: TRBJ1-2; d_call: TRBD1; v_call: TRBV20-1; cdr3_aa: CSARDGTVNYGYTF; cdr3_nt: TGCAGTGCTAGGGACGGGACAGTGAACTATGGCTACACCTTC
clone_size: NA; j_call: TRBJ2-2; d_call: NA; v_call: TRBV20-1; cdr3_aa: CSASLREAGELFF; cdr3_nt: TGCAGTGCTAGTCTCAGGGAGGCCGGGGAGCTGTTTTTT
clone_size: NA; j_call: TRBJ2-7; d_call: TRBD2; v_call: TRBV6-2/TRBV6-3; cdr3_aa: CASRTSGGARWYEQYF; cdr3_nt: TGTGCCAGCAGGACTAGCGGGGGGGCCCGGTGGTACGAGCAGTACTTC
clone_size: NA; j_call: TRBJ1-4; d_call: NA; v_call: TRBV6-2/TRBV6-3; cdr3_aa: CASSYGKRPNEKLFF; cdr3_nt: TGTGCCAGCAGTTACGGGAAGCGGCCTAATGAAAAACTGTTTTTT
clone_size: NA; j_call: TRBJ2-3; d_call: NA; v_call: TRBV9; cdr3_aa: CASSPLGPDTQYF; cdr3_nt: TGTGCCAGCAGCCCCTTGGGTCCAGATACGCAGTATTTT
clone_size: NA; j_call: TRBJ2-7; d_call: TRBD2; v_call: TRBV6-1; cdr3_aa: CASRWGTSGGGEQYF; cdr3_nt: TGTGCCAGCAGGTGGGGGACTAGCGGGGGAGGGGAGCAGTACTTC
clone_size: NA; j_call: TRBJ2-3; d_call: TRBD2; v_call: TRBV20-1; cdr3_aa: CSARPYGGVGTDTQYF; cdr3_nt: TGCAGTGCTAGACCTTATGGGGGGGTCGGCACAGATACGCAGTATTTT
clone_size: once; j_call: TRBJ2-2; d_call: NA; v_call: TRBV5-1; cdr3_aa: CASSLGVAHLTTGELFF; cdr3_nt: TGCGCCAGCAGCTTGGGGGTGGCGCACCTGACGACCGGGGAGCTGTTTTTT
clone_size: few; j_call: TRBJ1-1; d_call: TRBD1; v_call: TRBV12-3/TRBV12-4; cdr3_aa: CASSYAGTVAFF; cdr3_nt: TGTGCCAGCAGTTACGCAGGGACAGTAGCTTTCTTT
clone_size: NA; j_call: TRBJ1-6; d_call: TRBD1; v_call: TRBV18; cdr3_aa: CASSPRDRGYSPLHF; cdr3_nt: TGTGCCAGCTCGCCACGGGACAGGGGATATTCACCCCTCCACTTT
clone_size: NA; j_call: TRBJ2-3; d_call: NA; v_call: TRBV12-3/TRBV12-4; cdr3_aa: CASGRGMGTDTQYF; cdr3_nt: TGTGCCAGCGGTCGGGGGATGGGCACAGATACGCAGTATTTT
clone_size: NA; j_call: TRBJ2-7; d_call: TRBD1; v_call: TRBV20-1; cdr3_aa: CSAQRQGTYEQYF; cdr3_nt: TGCAGTGCCCAAAGACAGGGGACGTACGAGCAGTACTTC
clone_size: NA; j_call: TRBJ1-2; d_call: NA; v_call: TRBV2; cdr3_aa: CASSELEGYTF; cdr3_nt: TGTGCCAGCAGTGAACTCGAGGGCTACACCTTC
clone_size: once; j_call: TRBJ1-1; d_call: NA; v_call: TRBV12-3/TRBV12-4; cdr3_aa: CASSLAGRFPEAFF; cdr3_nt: TGTGCCAGCAGTTTAGCGGGAAGGTTCCCTGAAGCTTTCTTT
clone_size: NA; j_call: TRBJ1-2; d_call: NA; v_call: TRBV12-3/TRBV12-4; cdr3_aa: CASSFGLGYTF; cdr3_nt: TGTGCCAGCAGTTTTGGTCTCGGCTACACCTTC
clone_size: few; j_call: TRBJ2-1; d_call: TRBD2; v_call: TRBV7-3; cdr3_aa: CASSDLASGSYNEQFF; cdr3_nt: TGTGCCAGCAGCGACCTAGCTAGCGGGTCTTACAATGAGCAGTTCTTC
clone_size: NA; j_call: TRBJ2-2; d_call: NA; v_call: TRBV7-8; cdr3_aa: CASRKWGTGELFF; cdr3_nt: TGTGCCAGCAGGAAATGGGGGACCGGGGAGCTGTTTTTT
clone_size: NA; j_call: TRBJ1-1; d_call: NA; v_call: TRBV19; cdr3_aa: CASSIAQGNAFF; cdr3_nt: TGTGCCAGTAGTATTGCTCAGGGTAACGCTTTCTTT
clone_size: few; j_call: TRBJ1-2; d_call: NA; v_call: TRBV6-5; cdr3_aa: CASSYWRGGYGYTF; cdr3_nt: TGTGCCAGCAGTTACTGGCGAGGGGGGTACGGCTACACCTTC
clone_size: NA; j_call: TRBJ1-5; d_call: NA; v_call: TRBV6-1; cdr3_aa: CASSGEGQPQHF; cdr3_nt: TGTGCCAGCAGTGGGGAGGGTCAGCCCCAGCATTTT
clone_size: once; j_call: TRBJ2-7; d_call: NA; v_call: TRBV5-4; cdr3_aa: CASSFDSHEQYF; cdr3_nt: TGTGCCAGCAGCTTCGACAGCCACGAGCAGTACTTC
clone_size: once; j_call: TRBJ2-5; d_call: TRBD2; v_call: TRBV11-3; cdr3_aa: CASSSWAGDGHQETQYF; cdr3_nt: TGTGCCAGCAGCTCCTGGGCGGGGGACGGACATCAAGAGACCCAGTACTTC
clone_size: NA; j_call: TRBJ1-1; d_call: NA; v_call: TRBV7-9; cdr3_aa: CASSLRGLNTEAFF; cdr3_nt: TGTGCCAGCAGCTTACGTGGTCTGAACACTGAAGCTTTCTTT
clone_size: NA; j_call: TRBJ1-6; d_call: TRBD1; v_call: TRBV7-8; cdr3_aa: CASSSTGGRGNSPLHF; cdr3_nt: TGTGCCAGCAGCTCAACAGGGGGAAGAGGTAATTCACCCCTCCACTTT
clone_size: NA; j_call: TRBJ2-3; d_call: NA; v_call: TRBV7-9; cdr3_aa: CASSFSRTSTETQYF; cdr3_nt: TGTGCCAGCAGCTTCTCCAGAACTAGCACAGAGACGCAGTATTTT
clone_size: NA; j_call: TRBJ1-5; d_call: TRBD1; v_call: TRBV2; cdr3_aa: CASTGQGYQPQHF; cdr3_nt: TGTGCCAGCACGGGACAGGGGTATCAGCCCCAGCATTTT
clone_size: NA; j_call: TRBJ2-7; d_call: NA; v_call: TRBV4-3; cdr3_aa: CASSQVGVKGYEQYF; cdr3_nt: TGCGCCAGCAGCCAAGTCGGTGTTAAGGGTTACGAGCAGTACTTC
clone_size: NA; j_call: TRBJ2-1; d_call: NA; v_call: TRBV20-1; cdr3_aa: CSPSWGSSYNEQFF; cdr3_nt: TGCAGTCCCTCTTGGGGGAGCTCCTACAATGAGCAGTTCTTC